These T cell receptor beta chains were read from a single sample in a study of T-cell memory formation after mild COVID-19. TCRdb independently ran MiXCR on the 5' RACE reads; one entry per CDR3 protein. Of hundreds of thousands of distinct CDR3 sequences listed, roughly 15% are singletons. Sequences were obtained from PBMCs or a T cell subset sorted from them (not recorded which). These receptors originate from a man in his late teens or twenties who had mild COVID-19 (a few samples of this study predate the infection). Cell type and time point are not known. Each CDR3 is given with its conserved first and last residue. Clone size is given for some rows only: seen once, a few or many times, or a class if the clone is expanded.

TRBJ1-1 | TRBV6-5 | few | CASSYGTGENTEAFF
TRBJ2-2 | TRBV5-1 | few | CASSFGAGGNTGELFF
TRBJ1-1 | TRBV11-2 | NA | CASSLADRAWIAEAFF
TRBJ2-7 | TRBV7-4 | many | CASSPSYYEQYF
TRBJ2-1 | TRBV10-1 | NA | CASSESLGEGFSEQFF
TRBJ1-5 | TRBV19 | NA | CASSVGQLSNQPQHF
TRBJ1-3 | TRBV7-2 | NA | CASTPMTRVFPGNTIYF
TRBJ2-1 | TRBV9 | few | CASSVSHEQFF
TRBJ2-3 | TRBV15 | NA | CATSRDDDRATDTQYF
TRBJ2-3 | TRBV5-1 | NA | CASSGDSGASTDTQYF
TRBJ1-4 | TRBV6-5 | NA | CASSYRRGGGNEKLFF
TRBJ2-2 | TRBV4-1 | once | CASSQERHWNTGELFF
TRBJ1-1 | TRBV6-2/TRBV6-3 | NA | CASSYKNEAFF
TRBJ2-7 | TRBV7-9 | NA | CASSVTDGAYEQYF
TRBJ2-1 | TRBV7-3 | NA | CASSLLAGGHNEQFF
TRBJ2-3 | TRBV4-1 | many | CASSQEAPPSTDTQYF
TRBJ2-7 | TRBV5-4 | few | CASSRQDAYEQYF
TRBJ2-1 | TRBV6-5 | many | CASSYSRWSYNEQFF
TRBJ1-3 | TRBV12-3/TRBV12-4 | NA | CASSSGPGNTIYF
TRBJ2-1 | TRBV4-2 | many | CASSQDPHRTSGGWDEQFF
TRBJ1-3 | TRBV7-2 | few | CASSVIGTAIGNTIYF
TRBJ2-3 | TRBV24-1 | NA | CATSDHSSGATDTQYF
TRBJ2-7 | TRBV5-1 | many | CASQQGSGRFAYEQYF
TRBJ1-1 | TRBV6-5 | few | CASSSPRTALNTEAFF
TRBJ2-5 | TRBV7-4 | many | CASNYRPGQETQYF
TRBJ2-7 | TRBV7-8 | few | CASSRTASYEQYF
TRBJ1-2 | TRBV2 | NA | CASRPRDRSYGYTF
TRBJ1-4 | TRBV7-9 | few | CASSLGFWGRPNEKLFF
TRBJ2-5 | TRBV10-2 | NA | CASSGLAGDAWETQYF
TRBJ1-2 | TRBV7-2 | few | CASSLPGPYGYTF
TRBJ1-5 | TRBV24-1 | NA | CATVDRNNQPQHF
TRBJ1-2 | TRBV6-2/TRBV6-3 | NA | CASSARNNYGYTF
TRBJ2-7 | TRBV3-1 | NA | CASSGRTRASYEQYF
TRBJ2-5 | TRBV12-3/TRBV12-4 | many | CASSWLPPGETQYF
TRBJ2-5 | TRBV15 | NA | CATSTPARVEETQYF
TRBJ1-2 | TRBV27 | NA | CASKTGGEGYTF
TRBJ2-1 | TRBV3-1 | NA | CASSQETRPDNEQFF
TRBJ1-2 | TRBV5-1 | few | CASRPGYDYGYTF
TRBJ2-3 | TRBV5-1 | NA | CASSSQAAGTGADTQYF
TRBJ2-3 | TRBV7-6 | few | CASSLAVHEGAGTDTQYF
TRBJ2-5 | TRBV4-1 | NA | CASSQDTVLAGQETQYF
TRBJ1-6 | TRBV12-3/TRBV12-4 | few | CASSSEPGPGHSSPLHF
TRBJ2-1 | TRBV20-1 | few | CSARSAYSYNEQFF
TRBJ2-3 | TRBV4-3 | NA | CASSQRGDRSFTDTQYF
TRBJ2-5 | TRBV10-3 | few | CATGTALQETQYF
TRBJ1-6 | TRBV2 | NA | CASSESGMDNSPLHF
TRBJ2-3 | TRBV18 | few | CASSPSLVTTDTQYF
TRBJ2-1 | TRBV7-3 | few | CASSRDGVEQFF
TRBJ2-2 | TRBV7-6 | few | CASSLERGGGAGTGELFF
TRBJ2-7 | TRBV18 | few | CASSHADRVYEQYF
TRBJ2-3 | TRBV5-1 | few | CASSLQGTGYTQYF
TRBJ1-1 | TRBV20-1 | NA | CSARGTVGIRAFF
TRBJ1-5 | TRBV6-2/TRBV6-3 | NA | CASSGRGDNQPQHF
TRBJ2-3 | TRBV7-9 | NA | CASSSSRADTQYF
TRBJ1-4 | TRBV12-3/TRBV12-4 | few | CASRINEKLFF
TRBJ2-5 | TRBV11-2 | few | CASSIPSGQETQYF
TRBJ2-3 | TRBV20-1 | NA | CAARRGTAGFTDTQYF
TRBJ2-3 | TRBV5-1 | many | CASSRGLARQATQYF
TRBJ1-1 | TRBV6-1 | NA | CASTLGGSGDTEAFF
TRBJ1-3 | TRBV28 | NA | CASSAGVSSGNTIYF